These T cell receptor beta chains were read from a single sample in a study of blood T cell repertoires in COVID-19. Profiled with immunoSEQ multiplex PCR; TCRdb holds only in-frame clones, not every one. The repertoire has roughly 130,000 clones, roughly four fifths of them found once; the top ten carry approximately 9.2%. Sequencing was performed on PBMCs or T cells enriched from blood (not recorded which). Receptor source: a man aged 50 to 60 who had recovered from COVID-19. Each CDR3 is given with its conserved first and last residue. D genes are given only for firm matches. A clone size is listed for some rows: how often the clone was seen (once, few, many), or a class if it is expanded.

d_gene: TRBD2
v_gene: TRBV27
abundance: -
j_gene: TRBJ2-7
CDR3aa: CASSLREGTGEQYF
CDR3nt: TGTGCCAGCAGTTTACGGGAGGGAACTGGCGAGCAGTACTTC

d_gene: -
v_gene: TRBV30
abundance: -
j_gene: TRBJ2-4
CDR3aa: CAWSQSGSGQRDIQYF
CDR3nt: TGTGCCTGGAGTCAATCAGGGAGCGGGCAAAGGGACATTCAGTACTTC

d_gene: -
v_gene: TRBV28
abundance: -
j_gene: TRBJ2-2
CDR3aa: CASSLPGANTGELFF
CDR3nt: TGTGCCAGCAGTTTGCCAGGGGCTAACACCGGGGAGCTGTTTTTT

d_gene: -
v_gene: TRBV23-1
abundance: -
j_gene: TRBJ1-4
CDR3aa: CASSQIRPGEAFEKLFF
CDR3nt: TGCGCCAGCAGTCAAATTCGCCCAGGGGAAGCGTTTGAAAAACTGTTTTTT

d_gene: TRBD1
v_gene: TRBV16
abundance: few
j_gene: TRBJ1-6
CDR3aa: CASSQRGPGQFNSPLHF
CDR3nt: TGTGCCAGCAGCCAAAGGGGACCGGGACAGTTTAATTCACCCCTCCACTTT

d_gene: -
v_gene: TRBV27
abundance: -
j_gene: TRBJ1-6
CDR3aa: CASSSGMMAGTYNSPLHF
CDR3nt: TGTGCCAGCAGTTCGGGGATGATGGCGGGAACCTATAATTCACCCCTCCACTTT

d_gene: -
v_gene: TRBV9
abundance: -
j_gene: TRBJ1-1
CDR3aa: CASSVGGTEAFF
CDR3nt: TGTGCCAGCAGCGTCGGCGGCACTGAAGCTTTCTTT

d_gene: TRBD1
v_gene: TRBV19
abundance: -
j_gene: TRBJ1-5
CDR3aa: CASSPIPQGASNQPQHF
CDR3nt: TGTGCCAGTAGCCCCATCCCCCAGGGGGCGAGCAATCAGCCCCAGCATTTT

d_gene: TRBD2
v_gene: TRBV2
abundance: -
j_gene: TRBJ2-5
CDR3aa: CASSEGLAEETQYF
CDR3nt: TGTGCCAGCAGTGAAGGTCTAGCGGAAGAGACCCAGTACTTC

d_gene: TRBD1
v_gene: TRBV4-3
abundance: -
j_gene: TRBJ1-6
CDR3aa: CASSQDRGPNSPLHF
CDR3nt: TGCGCCAGCAGCCAAGACAGGGGGCCTAATTCACCCCTCCACTTT

d_gene: -
v_gene: TRBV5-1
abundance: -
j_gene: TRBJ2-5
CDR3aa: CASNRVENQETQYF
CDR3nt: TGCGCCAGCAACAGGGTGGAGAACCAAGAGACCCAGTACTTC

d_gene: -
v_gene: TRBV10-3
abundance: -
j_gene: TRBJ2-5
CDR3aa: CAIRPTGTETQYF
CDR3nt: TGTGCCATCAGACCAACAGGTACCGAGACCCAGTACTTC

d_gene: -
v_gene: TRBV14
abundance: -
j_gene: TRBJ2-3
CDR3aa: CASSPYNTDTQYF
CDR3nt: TGTGCCAGCAGCCCCTATAACACAGATACGCAGTATTTT

d_gene: -
v_gene: TRBV9
abundance: -
j_gene: TRBJ2-7
CDR3aa: CASSLQGSSYEQYF
CDR3nt: TGTGCCAGCAGCCTCCAAGGGAGCTCCTACGAGCAGTACTTC

d_gene: -
v_gene: TRBV11-2
abundance: once
j_gene: TRBJ2-2
CDR3aa: CASSFPGRTGELFF
CDR3nt: TGTGCCAGCAGCTTCCCAGGGAGGACCGGGGAGCTGTTTTTT

d_gene: -
v_gene: TRBV20-1
abundance: -
j_gene: TRBJ2-1
CDR3aa: CSASRQGLDNEQFF
CDR3nt: TGCAGTGCTAGTCGGCAGGGGCTCGACAATGAGCAGTTCTTC

d_gene: TRBD2
v_gene: TRBV25-1
abundance: once
j_gene: TRBJ2-1
CDR3aa: CASSDLSGVFDEQFF
CDR3nt: TGTGCCAGCAGTGACCTTAGCGGGGTATTCGATGAGCAGTTCTTC

d_gene: -
v_gene: TRBV11-2
abundance: -
j_gene: TRBJ1-1
CDR3aa: CASSTATGGTEAFF
CDR3nt: TGTGCCAGCAGCACCGCTACCGGGGGCACTGAAGCTTTCTTT

d_gene: TRBD2
v_gene: TRBV30
abundance: -
j_gene: TRBJ2-3
CDR3aa: CAWSRGTSGTDTQYF
CDR3nt: TGTGCCTGGAGTAGGGGGACTAGCGGCACAGATACGCAGTATTTT

d_gene: -
v_gene: TRBV6-1
abundance: -
j_gene: TRBJ2-6
CDR3aa: CASSEALGTGANVLTF
CDR3nt: TGTGCCAGCAGTGAAGCGCTCGGGACTGGGGCCAACGTCCTGACTTTC

d_gene: -
v_gene: TRBV18
abundance: -
j_gene: TRBJ2-7
CDR3aa: CASSPPNPSSYEQYF
CDR3nt: TGTGCCAGCTCACCACCGAACCCTAGCTCCTACGAGCAGTACTTC

d_gene: TRBD2
v_gene: TRBV5-4
abundance: few
j_gene: TRBJ2-5
CDR3aa: CASSQSSGGQETQYF
CDR3nt: TGTGCCAGCAGCCAGTCTAGCGGGGGGCAAGAGACCCAGTACTTC

d_gene: -
v_gene: TRBV6-6
abundance: -
j_gene: TRBJ1-1
CDR3aa: CACGEAFF
CDR3nt: TGTGCCTGCGGGGAAGCTTTCTTT

d_gene: TRBD2
v_gene: TRBV2
abundance: -
j_gene: TRBJ2-1
CDR3aa: CASSEALAGFYNEQFF
CDR3nt: TGTGCCAGCAGTGAAGCGCTAGCGGGGTTTTACAATGAGCAGTTCTTC

d_gene: TRBD2
v_gene: TRBV7-2
abundance: -
j_gene: TRBJ2-7
CDR3aa: CASSWTSGGAAPYEQYF
CDR3nt: TGTGCCAGCAGCTGGACTAGCGGGGGGGCCGCCCCCTACGAGCAGTACTTC

d_gene: -
v_gene: TRBV5-8
abundance: -
j_gene: TRBJ1-4
CDR3aa: CASSLGRGTNEKLFF
CDR3nt: TGTGCCAGCAGCCTTGGGCGGGGGACTAATGAAAAACTGTTTTTT

d_gene: -
v_gene: TRBV5-6
abundance: -
j_gene: TRBJ1-1
CDR3aa: CASSIRQSNVDEAFF
CDR3nt: TGTGCCAGCAGCATTCGACAGAGTAACGTTGATGAAGCTTTCTTT